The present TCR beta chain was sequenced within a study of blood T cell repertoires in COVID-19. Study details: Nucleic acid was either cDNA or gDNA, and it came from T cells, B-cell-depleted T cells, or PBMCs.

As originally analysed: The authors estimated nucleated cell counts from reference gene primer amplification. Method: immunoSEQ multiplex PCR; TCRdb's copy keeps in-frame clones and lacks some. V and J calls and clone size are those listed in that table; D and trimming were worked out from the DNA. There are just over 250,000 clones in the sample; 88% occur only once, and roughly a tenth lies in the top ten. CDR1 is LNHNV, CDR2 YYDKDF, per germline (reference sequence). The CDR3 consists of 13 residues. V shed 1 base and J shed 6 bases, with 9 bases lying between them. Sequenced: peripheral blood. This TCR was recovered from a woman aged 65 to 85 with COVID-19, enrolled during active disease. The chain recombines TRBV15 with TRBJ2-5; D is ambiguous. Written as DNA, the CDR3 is TGTGCCACCAGCAGAGGCAGAGGCCAGACCCAGTACTTC. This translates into CATSRGRGQTQYF.